This T cell receptor beta chain was obtained from a study of control samples from healthy donors and cancer patients. Germline V gene lookup returns CDR1 MNHEY and CDR2 SVGAGI. The CDR3 loop spans 13 amino acids. V lost 1 base to trimming and J lost 2 bases, with 5 bases between them. Some clones are missing from TCRdb's copy, which holds only in-frame ones; the method was immunoSEQ multiplex PCR. The sample carries about 160,000 clones, roughly 95% recorded once. This chain joins TRBV6-5 and TRBJ1-2; tentative D call: TRBD1 (5 bases). The clonotype comes from a woman aged 25 to 39 in good health. Sequenced: blood. The CDR3 region is CASSYWGNYGYTF. Written as DNA, the CDR3 is TGTGCCAGCAGTTACTGGGGGAACTATGGCTACACCTTC.